This TCR beta chain comes out of a study of molecular identifiers for immune sequencing clone quantification. Previously described methods and listed TCR primers were used for bulk TCR libraries. Via MiXCR, TCRdb re-called the PCR reads, giving one row per CDR3 protein. This repertoire shows tens of thousands of distinct CDR3 sequences, 15% to 20% found once; its top ten account for approximately 1.5%. Germline V gives CDR1 SNHLY, CDR2 FYNNEI. The CDR3 contains 12 residues. With 1 base removed from V and 1 base from J, the gap between germline ends came to 1 base. This clonotype was counted ten times or more. Its antigen remains unknown. The study, taken as a whole, reports: Under 1% of molecules in naive cells, but over 99% of effector molecules, belonged to clones above 20 RNA copies.

The specimen sequenced was naive CD8+ T cells from blood, with Jurkat cell RNA spiked in. Subset indicated: FACS-sorted CD8+CD4-CCR7+CD45RA+ naive T cells. The V and J genes are TRBV2 and TRBJ2-5; D unclear. This receptor was identified in a human donor in good health. Some libraries in this study had Jurkat cell RNA spiked in. In nucleotides, the CDR3 is TGTGCCAGCAGTGAAGGCCAAGAGACCCAGTACTTC. Translated: CASSEGQETQYF.